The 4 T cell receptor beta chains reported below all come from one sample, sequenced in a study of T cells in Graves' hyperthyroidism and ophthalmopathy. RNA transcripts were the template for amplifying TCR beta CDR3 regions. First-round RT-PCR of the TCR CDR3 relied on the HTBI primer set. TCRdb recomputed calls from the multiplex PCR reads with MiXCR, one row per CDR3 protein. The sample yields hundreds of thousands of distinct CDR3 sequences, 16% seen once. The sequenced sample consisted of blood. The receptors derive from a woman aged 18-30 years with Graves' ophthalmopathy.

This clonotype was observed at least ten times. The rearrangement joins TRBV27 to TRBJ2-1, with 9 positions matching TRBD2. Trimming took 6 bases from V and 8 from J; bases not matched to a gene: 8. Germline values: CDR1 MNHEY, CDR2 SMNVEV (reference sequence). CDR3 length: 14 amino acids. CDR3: CASSRSGSIHEQFF. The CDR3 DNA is TGTGCCAGCAGCCGTAGCGGGAGCATACATGAGCAGTTCTTC.

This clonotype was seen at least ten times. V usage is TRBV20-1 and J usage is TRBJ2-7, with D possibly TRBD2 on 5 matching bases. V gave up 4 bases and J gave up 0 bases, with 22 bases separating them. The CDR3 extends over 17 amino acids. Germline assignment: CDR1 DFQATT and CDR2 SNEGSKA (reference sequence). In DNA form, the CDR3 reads TGCAGTGCTACATCTATTTTCAAACAGCGGAGCTCCTACGAGCAGTACTTC. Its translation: CSATSIFKQRSSYEQYF.

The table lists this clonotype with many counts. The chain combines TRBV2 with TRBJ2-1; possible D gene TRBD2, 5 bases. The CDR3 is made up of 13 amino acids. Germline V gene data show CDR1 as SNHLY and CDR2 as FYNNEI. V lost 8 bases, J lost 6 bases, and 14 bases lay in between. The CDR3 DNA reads TGTGCCAGCGAAATCCTAGCAGGCAATGAGCAGTTCTTC. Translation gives CASEILAGNEQFF.

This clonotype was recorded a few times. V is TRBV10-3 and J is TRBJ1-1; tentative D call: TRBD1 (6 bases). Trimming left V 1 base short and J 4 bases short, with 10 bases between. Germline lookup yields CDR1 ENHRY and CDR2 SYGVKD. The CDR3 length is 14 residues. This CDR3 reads CAISEFRGGTEAFF. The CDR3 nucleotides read TGTGCCATCAGTGAGTTTCGAGGGGGCACTGAAGCTTTCTTT.